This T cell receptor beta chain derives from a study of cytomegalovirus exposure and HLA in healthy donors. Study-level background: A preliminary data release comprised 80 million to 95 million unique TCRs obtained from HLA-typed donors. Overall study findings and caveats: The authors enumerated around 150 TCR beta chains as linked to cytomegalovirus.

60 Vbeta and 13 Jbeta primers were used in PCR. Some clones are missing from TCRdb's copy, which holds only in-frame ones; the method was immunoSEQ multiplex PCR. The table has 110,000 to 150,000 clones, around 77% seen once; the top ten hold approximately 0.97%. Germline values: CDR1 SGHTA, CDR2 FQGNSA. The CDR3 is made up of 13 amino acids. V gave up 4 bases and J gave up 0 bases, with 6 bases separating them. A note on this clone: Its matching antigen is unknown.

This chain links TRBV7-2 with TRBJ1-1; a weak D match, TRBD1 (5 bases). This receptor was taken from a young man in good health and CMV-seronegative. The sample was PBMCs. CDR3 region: CASSSRVNTEAFF. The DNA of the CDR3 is TGTGCCAGCAGCTCCAGGGTGAACACTGAAGCTTTCTTT.